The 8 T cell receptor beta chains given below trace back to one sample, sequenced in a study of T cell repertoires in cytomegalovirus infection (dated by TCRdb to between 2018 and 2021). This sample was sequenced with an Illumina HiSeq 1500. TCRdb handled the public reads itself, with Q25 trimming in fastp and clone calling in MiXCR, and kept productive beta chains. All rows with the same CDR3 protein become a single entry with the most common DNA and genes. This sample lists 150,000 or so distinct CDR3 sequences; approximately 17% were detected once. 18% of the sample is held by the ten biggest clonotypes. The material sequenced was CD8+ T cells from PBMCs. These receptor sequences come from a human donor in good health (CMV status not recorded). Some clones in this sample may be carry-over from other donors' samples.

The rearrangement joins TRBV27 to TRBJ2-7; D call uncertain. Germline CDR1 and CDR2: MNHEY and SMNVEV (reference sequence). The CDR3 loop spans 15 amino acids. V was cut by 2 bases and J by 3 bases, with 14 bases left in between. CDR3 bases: TGTGCCAGCAGTTTAGAGGAAGGGTTAGGCTACGAGCAGTACTTC. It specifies CASSLEEGLGYEQYF.

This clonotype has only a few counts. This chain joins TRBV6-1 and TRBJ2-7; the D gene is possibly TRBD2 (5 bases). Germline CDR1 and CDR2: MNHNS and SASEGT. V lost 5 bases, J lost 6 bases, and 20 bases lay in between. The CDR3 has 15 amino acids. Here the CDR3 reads CASSPRSPSGGEQYF. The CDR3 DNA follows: TGTGCCAGCAGTCCGAGGAGCCCATCCGGAGGCGAGCAGTACTTC.

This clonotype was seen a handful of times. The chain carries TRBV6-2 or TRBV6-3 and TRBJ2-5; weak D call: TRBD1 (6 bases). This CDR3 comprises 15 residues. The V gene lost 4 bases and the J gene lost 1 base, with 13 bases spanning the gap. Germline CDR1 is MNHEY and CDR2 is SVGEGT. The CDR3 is CASSLRGTSQETQYF. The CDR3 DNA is TGTGCCAGCAGTTTACGAGGGACAAGCCAAGAGACCCAGTACTTC.

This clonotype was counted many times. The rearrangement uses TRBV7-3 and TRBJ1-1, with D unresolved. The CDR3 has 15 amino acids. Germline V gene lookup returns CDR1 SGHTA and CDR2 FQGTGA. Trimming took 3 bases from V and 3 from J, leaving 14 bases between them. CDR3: CASSFAPIGDTEAFF. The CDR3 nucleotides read TGTGCCAGCAGCTTCGCTCCAATCGGGGACACTGAAGCTTTCTTT.

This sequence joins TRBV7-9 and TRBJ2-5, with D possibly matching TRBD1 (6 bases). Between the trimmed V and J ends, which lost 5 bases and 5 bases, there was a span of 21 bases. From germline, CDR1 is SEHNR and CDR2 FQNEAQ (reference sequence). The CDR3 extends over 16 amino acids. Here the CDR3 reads CASSPSRGGEEETQYF. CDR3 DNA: TGTGCCAGCAGCCCATCCCGAGGGGGAGAAGAGGAGACCCAGTACTTC.

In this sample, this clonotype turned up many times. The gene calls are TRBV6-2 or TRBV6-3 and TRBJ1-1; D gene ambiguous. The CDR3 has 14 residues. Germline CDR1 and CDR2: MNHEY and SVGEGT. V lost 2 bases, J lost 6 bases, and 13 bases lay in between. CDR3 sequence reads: CASSYTSGSSEAFF. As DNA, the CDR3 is TGTGCCAGCAGTTACACGTCGGGGTCGTCTGAAGCTTTCTTT.

The CDR3 coding sequence is TGTGCCAGCAGTTTAAGATGGGGTACTGAAGCTTTCTTT. Translated: CASSLRWGTEAFF. The chain carries TRBV27 and TRBJ1-1; D not certain. V was clipped by 2 bases and J by 5 bases, with 9 bases between them. This CDR3 is 13 amino acids long. Germline values: CDR1 MNHEY, CDR2 SMNVEV (reference sequence).

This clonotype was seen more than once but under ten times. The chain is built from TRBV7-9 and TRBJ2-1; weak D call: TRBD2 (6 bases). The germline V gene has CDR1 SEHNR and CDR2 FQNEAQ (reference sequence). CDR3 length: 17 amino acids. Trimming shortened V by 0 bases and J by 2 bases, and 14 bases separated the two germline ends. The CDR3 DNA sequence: TGTGCCAGCAGCTTAGCGGACGGGAGACACGCCTACAATGAGCAGTTCTTC. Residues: CASSLADGRHAYNEQFF. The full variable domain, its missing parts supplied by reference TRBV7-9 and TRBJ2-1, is DTGVSQNPRHKITKRGQNVTFRCDPISEHNRLYWYRQTLGQGPEFLTYFQNEAQLEKSRLLSDRFSAERPKGSFSTLEIQRTEQGDSAMYLCASSLADGRHAYNEQFFGPGTRLTVL.